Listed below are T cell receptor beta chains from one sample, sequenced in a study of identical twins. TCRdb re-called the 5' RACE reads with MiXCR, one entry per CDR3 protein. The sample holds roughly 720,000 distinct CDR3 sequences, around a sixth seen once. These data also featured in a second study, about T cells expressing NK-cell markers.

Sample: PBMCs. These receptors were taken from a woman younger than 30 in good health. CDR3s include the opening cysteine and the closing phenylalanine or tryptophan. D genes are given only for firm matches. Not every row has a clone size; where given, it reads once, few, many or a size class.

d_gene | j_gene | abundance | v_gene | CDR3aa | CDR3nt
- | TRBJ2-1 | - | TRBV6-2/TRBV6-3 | CASRSRVSGSYNEQFF | TGTGCCAGCAGATCCAGGGTTTCAGGCTCCTACAATGAGCAGTTCTTC
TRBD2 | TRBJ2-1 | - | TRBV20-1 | CSARDPPASGVYNEQFF | TGCAGTGCTAGAGACCCCCCGGCTAGCGGGGTCTACAATGAGCAGTTCTTC
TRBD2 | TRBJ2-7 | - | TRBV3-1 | CASSQGTSGRLSYEQYF | TGTGCCAGCAGCCAGGGGACTAGCGGGAGGCTCTCCTACGAGCAGTACTTC
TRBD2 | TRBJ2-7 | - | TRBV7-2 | CASSLAALAGYEQYF | TGTGCCAGCAGCTTAGCGGCTCTAGCGGGATACGAGCAGTACTTC
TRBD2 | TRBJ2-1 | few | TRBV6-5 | CASSLEERLAGEVEQFF | TGTGCCAGCAGTTTAGAGGAGAGGCTAGCGGGAGAGGTTGAGCAGTTCTTC
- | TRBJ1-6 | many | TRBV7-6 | CASSLDVEGNSPLHF | TGTGCCAGCAGCTTAGATGTTGAGGGGAATTCACCCCTCCACTTT
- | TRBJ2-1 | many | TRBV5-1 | CASSFMGVSYNEQFF | TGCGCCAGCAGCTTCATGGGGGTCTCCTACAATGAGCAGTTCTTC
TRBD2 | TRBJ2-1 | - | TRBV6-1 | CASSGRDSGGYEQFF | TGTGCCAGCAGTGGCCGGGATAGCGGGGGTTATGAGCAGTTCTTC
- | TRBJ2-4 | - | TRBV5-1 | CASSLGGTLAKNIQYF | TGCGCCAGCAGCTTGGGTGGCACCTTAGCCAAAAACATTCAGTACTTC
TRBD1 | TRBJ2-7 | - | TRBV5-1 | CASSFLPGQSSYEQYF | TGCGCCAGCAGCTTCCTACCGGGACAGTCTTCCTACGAGCAGTACTTC
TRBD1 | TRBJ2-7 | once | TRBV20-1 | CSARPTGGSGQYF | TGCAGTGCTAGACCGACAGGGGGGAGCGGGCAGTACTTC
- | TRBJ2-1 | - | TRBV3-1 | CASSQGSSGDNEQFF | TGTGCCAGCAGCCAAGGATCGAGCGGAGACAATGAGCAGTTCTTC
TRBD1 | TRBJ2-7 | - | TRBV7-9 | CASRGQGATYEQYF | TGTGCCAGCAGGGGACAGGGGGCCACCTACGAGCAGTACTTC
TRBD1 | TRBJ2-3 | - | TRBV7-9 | CASSSGTGITDTQYF | TGTGCCAGCAGCTCCGGGACAGGGATCACAGATACGCAGTATTTT
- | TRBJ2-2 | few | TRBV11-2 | CASSSGTWNTGELFF | TGTGCCAGCAGCTCCGGGACCTGGAACACCGGGGAGCTGTTTTTT
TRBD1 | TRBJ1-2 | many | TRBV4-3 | CASSPEQGQPYGYTF | TGCGCCAGCAGCCCTGAGCAGGGACAGCCCTATGGCTACACCTTC
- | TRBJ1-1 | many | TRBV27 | CASSLYSNTEAFF | TGTGCCAGCAGTTTATACAGCAACACTGAAGCTTTCTTT
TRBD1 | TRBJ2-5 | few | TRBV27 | CASSLSNRGRWTQETQYF | TGTGCCAGCAGTTTATCGAACAGGGGGCGGTGGACCCAAGAGACCCAGTACTTC
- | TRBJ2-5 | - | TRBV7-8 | CASSAGREETQYF | TGTGCCAGTTCCGCGGGGAGAGAAGAGACCCAGTACTTC
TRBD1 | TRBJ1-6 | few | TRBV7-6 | CASSRSQGSFPNSPLHF | TGTGCCAGCAGCCGTTCACAGGGGTCGTTCCCAAATTCACCCCTCCACTTT
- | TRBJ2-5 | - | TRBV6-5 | CASSYPGEQETQYF | TGTGCCAGCAGTTACCCCGGAGAGCAAGAGACCCAGTACTTC
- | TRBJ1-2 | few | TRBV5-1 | CASRASGTHNYGYTF | TGCGCCAGCAGGGCCTCCGGGACCCATAACTATGGCTACACCTTC
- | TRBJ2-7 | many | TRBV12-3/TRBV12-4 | CASSLGHSYEQYF | TGTGCCAGCAGTTTGGGACACTCCTACGAGCAGTACTTC